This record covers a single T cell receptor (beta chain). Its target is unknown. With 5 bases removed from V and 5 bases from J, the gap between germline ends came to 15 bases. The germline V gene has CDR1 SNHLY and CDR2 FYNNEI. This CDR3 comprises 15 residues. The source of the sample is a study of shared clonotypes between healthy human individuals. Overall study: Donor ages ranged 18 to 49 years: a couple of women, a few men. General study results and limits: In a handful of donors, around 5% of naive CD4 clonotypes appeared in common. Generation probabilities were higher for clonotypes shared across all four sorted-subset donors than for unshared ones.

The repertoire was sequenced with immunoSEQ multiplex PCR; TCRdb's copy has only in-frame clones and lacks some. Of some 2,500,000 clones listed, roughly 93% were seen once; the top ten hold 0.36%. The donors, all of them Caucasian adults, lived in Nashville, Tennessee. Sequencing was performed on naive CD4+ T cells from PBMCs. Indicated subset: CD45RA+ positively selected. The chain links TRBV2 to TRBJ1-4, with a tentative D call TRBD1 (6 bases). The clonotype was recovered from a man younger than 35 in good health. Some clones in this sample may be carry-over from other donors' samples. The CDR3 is CASSTSGTLNEKLFF. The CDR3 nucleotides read TGTGCCAGCAGTACTTCTGGGACACTGAATGAAAAACTGTTTTTT.